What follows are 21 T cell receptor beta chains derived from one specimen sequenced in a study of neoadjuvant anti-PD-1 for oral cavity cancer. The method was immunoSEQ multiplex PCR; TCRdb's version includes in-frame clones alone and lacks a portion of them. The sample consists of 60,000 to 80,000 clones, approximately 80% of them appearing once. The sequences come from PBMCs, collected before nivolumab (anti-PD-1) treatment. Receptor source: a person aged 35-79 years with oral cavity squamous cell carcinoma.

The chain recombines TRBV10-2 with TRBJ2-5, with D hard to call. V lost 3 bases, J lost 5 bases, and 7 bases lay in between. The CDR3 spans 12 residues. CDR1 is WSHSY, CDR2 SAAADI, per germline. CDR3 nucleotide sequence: TGCGCCAGCAGTGACTCAATGGAGACCCAGTACTTC. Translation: CASSDSMETQYF.

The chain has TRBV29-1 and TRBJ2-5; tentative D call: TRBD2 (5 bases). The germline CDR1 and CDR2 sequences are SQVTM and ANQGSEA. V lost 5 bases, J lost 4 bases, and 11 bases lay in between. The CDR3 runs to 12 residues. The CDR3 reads CSVHGVRETQYF. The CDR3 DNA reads TGCAGCGTTCACGGGGTTCGAGAGACCCAGTACTTC. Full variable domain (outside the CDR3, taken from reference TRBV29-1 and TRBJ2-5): SAVISQKPSRDICQRGTSLTIQCQVDSQVTMMFWYRQQPGQSLTLIATANQGSEATYESGFVIDKFPISRPNLTFSTLTVSNMSPEDSSIYLCSVHGVRETQYFGPGTRLLVL.

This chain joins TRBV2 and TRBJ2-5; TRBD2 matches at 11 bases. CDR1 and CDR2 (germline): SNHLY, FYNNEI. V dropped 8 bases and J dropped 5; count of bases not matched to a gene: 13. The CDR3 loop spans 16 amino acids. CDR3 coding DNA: TGTGCCAGCGGGCCCACTAGCGGGGGAATAGGGGAGACCCAGTACTTC. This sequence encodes CASGPTSGGIGETQYF.

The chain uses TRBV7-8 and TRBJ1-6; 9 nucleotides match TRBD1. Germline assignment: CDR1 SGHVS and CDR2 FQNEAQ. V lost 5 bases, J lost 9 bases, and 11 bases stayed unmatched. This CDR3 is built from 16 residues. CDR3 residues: CASSLYGQGYASPLHF. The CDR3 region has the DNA TGTGCCAGCAGCCTATACGGACAGGGGTACGCTTCACCCCTCCACTTT.

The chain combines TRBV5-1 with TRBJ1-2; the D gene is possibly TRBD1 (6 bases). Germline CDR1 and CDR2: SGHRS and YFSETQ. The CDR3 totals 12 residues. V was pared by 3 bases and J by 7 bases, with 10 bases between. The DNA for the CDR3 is TGCGCCAGCAGCTGGGACACCTCTGGCTACACCTTC. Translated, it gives CASSWDTSGYTF.

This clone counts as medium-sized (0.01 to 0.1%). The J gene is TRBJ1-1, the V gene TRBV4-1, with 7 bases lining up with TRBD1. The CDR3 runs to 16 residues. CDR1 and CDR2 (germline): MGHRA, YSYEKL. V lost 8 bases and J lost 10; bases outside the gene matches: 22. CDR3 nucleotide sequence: TGCGCCAGCGGGGGGACAGTGGAGGCTTACACTGAAGGAGCTTTCTTT. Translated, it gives CASGGTVEAYTEGAFF.

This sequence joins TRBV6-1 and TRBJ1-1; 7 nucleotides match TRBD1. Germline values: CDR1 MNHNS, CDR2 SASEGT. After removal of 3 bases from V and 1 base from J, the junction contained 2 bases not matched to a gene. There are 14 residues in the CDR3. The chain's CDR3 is CASSETGRNTEAFF. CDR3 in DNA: TGTGCCAGCAGTGAGACAGGGCGGAACACTGAAGCTTTCTTT.

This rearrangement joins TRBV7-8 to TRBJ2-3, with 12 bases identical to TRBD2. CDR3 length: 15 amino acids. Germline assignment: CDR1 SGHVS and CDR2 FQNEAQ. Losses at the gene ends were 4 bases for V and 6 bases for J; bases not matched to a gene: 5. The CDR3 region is CASSSSGGGGDTQYF. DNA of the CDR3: TGTGCCAGCAGCTCTAGCGGGGGGGGAGGGGATACGCAGTATTTT.

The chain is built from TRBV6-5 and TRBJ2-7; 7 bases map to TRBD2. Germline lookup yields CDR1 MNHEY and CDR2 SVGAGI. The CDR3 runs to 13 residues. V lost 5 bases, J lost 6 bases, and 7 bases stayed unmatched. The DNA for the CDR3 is TGTGCCAGCAGTAACCCTGGGAGGGCCGAGCAGTACTTC. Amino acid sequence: CASSNPGRAEQYF.

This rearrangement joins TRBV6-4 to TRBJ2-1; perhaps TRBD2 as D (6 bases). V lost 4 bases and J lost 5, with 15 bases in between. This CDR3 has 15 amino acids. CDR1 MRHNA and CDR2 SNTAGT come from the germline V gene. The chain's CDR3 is CASSVTGEGHNEQFF. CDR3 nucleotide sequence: TGTGCCAGCAGTGTGACGGGAGAAGGTCACAATGAGCAGTTCTTC.

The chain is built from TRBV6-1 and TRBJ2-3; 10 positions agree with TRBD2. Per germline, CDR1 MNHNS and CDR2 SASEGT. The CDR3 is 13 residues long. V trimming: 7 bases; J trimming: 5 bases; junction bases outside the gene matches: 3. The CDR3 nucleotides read TGTGCCAGCAAACTAGCGGGGAAAGATACGCAGTATTTT. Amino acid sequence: CASKLAGKDTQYF.

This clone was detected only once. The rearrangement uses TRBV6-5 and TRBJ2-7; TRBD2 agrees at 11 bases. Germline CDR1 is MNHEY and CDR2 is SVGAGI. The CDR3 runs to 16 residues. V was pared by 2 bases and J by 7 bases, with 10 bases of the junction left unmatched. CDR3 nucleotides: TGTGCCAGCAGTTACCTGACTAGCGGGACCCCCGGGGAGCAGTACTTC. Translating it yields CASSYLTSGTPGEQYF.

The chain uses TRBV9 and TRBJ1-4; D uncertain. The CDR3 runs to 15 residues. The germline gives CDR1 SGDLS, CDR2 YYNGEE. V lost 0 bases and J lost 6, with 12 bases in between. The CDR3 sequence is CASSVEGTWDEKLFF. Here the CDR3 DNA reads TGTGCCAGCAGCGTAGAGGGAACGTGGGATGAAAAACTGTTTTTT.

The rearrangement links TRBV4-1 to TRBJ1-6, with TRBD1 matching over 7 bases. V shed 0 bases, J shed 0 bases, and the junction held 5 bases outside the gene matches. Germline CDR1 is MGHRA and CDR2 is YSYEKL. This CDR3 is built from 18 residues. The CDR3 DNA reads TGCGCCAGCAGCCAAGAAGGAGGGGACAGCTCCTATAATTCACCCCTCCACTTT. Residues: CASSQEGGDSSYNSPLHF.

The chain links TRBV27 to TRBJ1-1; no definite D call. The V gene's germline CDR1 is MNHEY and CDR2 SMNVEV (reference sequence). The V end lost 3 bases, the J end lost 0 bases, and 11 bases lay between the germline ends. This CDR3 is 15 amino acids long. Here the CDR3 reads CASSFLGSMNTEAFF. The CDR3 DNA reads TGTGCCAGCAGTTTCCTAGGGTCTATGAACACTGAAGCTTTCTTT.

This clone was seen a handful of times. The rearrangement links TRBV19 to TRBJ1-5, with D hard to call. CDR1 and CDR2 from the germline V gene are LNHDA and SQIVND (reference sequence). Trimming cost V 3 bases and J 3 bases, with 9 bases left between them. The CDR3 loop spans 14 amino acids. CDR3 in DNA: TGTGCCAGTAGTATTGAAGGGTTCAATCAGCCCCAGCATTTT. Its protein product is CASSIEGFNQPQHF.

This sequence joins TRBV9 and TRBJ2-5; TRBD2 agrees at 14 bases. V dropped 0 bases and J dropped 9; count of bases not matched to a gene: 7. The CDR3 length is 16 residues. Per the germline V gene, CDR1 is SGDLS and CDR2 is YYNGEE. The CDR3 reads CASSVDGTSGSLAQYF. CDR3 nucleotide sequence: TGTGCCAGCAGCGTAGATGGGACTAGCGGGAGTCTGGCCCAGTACTTC.

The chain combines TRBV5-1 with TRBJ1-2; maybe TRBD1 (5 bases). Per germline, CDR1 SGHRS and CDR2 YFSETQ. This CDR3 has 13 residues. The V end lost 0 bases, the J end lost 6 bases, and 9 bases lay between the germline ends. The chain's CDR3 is CASSLGGEDGYTF. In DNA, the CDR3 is TGCGCCAGCAGCTTGGGGGGCGAGGATGGCTACACCTTC.

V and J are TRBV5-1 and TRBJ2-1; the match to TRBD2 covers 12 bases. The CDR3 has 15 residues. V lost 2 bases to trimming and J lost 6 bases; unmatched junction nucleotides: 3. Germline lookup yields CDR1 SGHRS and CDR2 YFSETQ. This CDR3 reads CASSFTSGGTNEQFF. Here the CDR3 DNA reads TGCGCCAGCAGCTTTACTAGCGGGGGGACCAATGAGCAGTTCTTC.

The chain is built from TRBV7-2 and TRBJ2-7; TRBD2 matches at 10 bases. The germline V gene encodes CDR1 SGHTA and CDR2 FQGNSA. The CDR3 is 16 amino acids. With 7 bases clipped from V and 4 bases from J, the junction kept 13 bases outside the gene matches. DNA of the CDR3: TGTGCCAGCATCTTGACAGGAGCGGGAGGGTTATACGAGCAGTACTTC. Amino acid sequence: CASILTGAGGLYEQYF. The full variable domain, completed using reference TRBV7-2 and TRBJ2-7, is GAGVSQSPSNKVTEKGKDVELRCDPISGHTALYWYRQSLGQGLEFLIYFQGNSAPDKSGLPSDRFSAERTGGSVSTLTIQRTQQEDSAVYLCASILTGAGGLYEQYFGPGTRLTVT.

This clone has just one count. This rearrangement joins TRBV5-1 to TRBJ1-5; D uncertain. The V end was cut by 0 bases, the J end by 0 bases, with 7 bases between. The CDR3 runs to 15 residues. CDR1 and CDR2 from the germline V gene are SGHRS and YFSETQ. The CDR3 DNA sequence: TGCGCCAGCAGCTTGGACAACTATAGCAATCAGCCCCAGCATTTT. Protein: CASSLDNYSNQPQHF.